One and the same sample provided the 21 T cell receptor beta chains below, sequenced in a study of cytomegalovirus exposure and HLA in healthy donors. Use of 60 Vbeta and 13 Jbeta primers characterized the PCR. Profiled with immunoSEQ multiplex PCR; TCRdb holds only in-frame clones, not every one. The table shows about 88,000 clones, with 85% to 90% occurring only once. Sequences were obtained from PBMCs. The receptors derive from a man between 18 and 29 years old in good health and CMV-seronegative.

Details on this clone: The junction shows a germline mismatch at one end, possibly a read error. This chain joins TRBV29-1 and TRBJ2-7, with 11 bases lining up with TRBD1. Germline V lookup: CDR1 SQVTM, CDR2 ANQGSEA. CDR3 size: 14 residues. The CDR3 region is CSVDGTGGSYEQYF. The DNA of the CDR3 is TGCAGCGTTGATGGGACAGGGGGATCCTACGAACAGTACTTC.

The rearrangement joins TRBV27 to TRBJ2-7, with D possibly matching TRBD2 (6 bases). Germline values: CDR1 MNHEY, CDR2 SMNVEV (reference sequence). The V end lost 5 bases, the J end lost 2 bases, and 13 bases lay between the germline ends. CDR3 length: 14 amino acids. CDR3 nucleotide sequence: TGTGCCAGCAGTCGCGGGACTCTGCCCTACGAGCAGTACTTC. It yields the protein CASSRGTLPYEQYF.

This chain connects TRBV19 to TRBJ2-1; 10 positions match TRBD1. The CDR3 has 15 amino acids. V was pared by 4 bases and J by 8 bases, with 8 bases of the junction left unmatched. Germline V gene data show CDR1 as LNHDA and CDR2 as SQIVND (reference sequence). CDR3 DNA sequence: TGTGCCAGTAGTAGGGGGACAGGGGTCGGCTATGAGCAGTTCTTC. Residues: CASSRGTGVGYEQFF.

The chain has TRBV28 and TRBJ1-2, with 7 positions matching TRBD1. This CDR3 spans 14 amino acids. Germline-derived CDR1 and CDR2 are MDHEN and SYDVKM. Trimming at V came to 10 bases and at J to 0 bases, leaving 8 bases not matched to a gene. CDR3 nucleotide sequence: TGTGCCACCACACAGGGGCCTACTAACTATGGCTACACCTTC. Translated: CATTQGPTNYGYTF.

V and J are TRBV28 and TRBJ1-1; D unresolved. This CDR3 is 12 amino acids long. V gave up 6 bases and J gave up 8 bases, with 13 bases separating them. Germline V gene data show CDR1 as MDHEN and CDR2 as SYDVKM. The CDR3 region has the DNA TGTGCCAGCAGCTCTCCCCCAGAAGAAGCTTTCTTT. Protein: CASSSPPEEAFF.

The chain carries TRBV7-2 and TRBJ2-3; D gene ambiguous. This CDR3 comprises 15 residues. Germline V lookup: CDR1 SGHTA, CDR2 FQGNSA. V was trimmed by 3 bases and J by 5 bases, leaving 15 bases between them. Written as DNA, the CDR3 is TGTGCCAGCAGCTTCGACCCCTTCAGGTTAGATACGCAGTATTTT. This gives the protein CASSFDPFRLDTQYF.

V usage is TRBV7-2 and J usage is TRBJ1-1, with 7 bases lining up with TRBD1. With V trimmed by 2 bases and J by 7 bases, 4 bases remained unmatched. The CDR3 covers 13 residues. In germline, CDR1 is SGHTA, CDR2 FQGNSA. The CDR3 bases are TGTGCCAGCAGCTTACGGGACAGCCGTGAAGCTTTCTTT. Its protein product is CASSLRDSREAFF.

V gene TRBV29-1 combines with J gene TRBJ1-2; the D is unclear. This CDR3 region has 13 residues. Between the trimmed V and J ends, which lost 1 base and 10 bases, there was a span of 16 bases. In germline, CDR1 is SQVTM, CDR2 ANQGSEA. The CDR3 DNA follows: TGCAGCGTTGAAGCCCTAGATAGCGGTCTCTACACCTTC. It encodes CSVEALDSGLYTF. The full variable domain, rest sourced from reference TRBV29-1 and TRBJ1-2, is SAVISQKPSRDICQRGTSLTIQCQVDSQVTMMFWYRQQPGQSLTLIATANQGSEATYESGFVIDKFPISRPNLTFSTLTVSNMSPEDSSIYLCSVEALDSGLYTFGSGTRLTVV.

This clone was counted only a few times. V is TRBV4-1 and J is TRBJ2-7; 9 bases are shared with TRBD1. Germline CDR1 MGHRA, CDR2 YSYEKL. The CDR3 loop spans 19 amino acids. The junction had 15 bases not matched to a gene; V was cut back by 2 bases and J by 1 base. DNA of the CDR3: TGCGCCAGCAGCCAATTTGCCCTTACCGGGACAGGGATATCCTACGAGCAGTACTTC. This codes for CASSQFALTGTGISYEQYF.

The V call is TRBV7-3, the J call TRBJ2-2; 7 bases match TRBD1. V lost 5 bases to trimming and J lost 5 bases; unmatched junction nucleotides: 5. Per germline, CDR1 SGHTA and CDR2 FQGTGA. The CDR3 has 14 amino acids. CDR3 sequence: CASSQRTGTGELFF. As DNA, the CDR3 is TGTGCCAGCAGCCAGCGGACAGGAACCGGGGAGCTGTTTTTT.

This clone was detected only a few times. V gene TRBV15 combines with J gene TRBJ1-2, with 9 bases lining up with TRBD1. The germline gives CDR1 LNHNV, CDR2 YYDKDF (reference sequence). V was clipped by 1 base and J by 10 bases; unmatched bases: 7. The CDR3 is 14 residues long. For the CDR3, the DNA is TGTGCCACCAGCAGAGCCGGGACAGGGCAGTTCTACACCTTC. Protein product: CATSRAGTGQFYTF.

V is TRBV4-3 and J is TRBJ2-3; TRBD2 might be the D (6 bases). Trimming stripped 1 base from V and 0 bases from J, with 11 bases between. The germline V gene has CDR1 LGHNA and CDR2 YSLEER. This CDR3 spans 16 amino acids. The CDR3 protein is CASSQGVGTSTDTQYF. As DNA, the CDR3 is TGCGCCAGCAGCCAAGGGGTCGGGACTAGCACAGATACGCAGTATTTT.

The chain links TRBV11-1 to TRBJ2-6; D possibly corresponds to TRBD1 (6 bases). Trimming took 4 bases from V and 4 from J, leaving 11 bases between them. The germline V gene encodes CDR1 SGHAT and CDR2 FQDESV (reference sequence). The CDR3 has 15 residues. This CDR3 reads CASSSRGVGANVLTF. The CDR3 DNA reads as TGTGCCAGCAGCTCCAGGGGTGTGGGGGCCAACGTCCTGACTTTC.

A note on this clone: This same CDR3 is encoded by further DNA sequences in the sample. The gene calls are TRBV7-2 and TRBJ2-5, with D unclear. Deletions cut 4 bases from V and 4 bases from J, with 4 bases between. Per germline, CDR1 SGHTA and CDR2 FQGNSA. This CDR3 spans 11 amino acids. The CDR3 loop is CASSSLETQYF. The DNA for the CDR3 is TGTGCCAGCAGCTCCCTAGAGACCCAGTACTTC.

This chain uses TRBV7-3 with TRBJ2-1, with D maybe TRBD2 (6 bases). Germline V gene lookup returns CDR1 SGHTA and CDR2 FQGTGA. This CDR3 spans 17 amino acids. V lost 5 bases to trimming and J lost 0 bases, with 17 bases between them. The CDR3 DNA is TGTGCCAGCAGCCTAAATCCCCGGGGGAGCTCCTACAATGAGCAGTTCTTC. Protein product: CASSLNPRGSSYNEQFF.

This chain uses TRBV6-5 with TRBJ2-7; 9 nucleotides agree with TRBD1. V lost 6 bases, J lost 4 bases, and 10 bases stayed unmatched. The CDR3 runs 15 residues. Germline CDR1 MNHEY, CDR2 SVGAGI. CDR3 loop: CASSPRTGEIYEQYF. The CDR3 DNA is TGTGCCAGCAGCCCCCGGACAGGGGAAATTTACGAGCAGTACTTC.

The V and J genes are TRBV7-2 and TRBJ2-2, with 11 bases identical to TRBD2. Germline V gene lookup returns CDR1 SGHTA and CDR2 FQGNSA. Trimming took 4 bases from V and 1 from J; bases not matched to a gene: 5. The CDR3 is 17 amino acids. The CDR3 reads CASSYGTSGRNTGELFF. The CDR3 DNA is TGTGCCAGCAGCTATGGAACTAGCGGGAGGAACACCGGGGAGCTGTTTTTT.

This chain's CDR3 is CASSPPRETQYF. In DNA form, the CDR3 reads TGTGCCAGCAGTCCCCCCCGGGAGACCCAGTACTTC. The chain has TRBV28 and TRBJ2-5, with unresolved D. CDR1 and CDR2 from the germline V gene are MDHEN and SYDVKM. V shed 5 bases and J shed 5 bases, with 9 bases lying between them. The CDR3 runs 12 residues. The whole variable domain, filled in from reference TRBV28 and TRBJ2-5, reads DVKVTQSSRYLVKRTGEKVFLECVQDMDHENMFWYRQDPGLGLRLIYFSYDVKMKEKGDIPEGYSVSREKKERFSLILESASTNQTSMYLCASSPPRETQYFGPGTRLLVL.

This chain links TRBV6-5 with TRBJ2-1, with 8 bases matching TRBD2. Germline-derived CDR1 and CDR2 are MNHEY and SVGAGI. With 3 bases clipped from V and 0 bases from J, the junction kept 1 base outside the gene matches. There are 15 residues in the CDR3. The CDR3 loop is CASSYSGNSYNEQFF. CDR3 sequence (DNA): TGTGCCAGCAGTTATAGCGGGAACTCCTACAATGAGCAGTTCTTC.

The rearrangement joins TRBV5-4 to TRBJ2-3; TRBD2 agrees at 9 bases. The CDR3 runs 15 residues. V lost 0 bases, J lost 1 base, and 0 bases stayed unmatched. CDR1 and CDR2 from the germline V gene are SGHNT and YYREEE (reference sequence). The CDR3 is CASSLGTSGTDTQYF. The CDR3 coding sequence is TGTGCCAGCAGCTTGGGGACTAGCGGCACAGATACGCAGTATTTT.

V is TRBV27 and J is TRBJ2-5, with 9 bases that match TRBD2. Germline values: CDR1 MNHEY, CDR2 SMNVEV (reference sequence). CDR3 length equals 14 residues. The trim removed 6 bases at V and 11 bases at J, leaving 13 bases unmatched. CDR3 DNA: TGTGCCAGCAGGCGGGCTAGCGGGGTGGGTGAGCAGTACTTC. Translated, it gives CASRRASGVGEQYF.